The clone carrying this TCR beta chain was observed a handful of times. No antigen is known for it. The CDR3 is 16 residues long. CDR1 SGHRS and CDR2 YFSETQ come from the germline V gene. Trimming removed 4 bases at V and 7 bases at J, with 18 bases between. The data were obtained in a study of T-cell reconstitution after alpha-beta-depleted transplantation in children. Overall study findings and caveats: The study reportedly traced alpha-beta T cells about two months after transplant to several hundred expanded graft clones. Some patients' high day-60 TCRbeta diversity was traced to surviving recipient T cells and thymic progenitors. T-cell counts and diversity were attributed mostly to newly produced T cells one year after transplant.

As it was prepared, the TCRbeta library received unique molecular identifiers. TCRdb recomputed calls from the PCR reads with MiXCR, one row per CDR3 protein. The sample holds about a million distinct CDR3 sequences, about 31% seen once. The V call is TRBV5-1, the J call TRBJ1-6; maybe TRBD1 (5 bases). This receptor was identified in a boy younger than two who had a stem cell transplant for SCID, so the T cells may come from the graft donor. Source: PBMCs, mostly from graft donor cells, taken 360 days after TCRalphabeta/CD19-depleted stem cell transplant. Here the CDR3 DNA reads TGCGCCAGCAGCGAATCCCGGGGACCGCTGAATTCACCCCTCCACTTT. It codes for CASSESRGPLNSPLHF. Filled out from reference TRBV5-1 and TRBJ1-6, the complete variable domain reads KAGVTQTPRYLIKTRGQQVTLSCSPISGHRSVSWYQQTPGQGLQFLFEYFSETQRNKGNFPGRFSGRQFSNSRSEMNVSTLELGDSALYLCASSESRGPLNSPLHFGNGTRLTVT.